These T cell receptor beta chains were read from a single sample in a study of blood T cell repertoires in COVID-19. TCRdb's table, derived via immunoSEQ multiplex PCR, lists solely in-frame clones and lacks some. The table includes approximately 97,000 clones, roughly 85% detected once. The sample consisted of peripheral blood. These receptors were taken from a man aged 50 or older with active COVID-19. The CDR3 runs from the conserved cysteine through the conserved F or W. Each record gives: J gene, D gene, clone size, V gene, CDR3 protein, CDR3 DNA. A D gene is named only where the DNA matches it firmly. Size is stated for part of the rows, as once, few or many counts, or as a class when the clone is expanded.

j_gene: TRBJ2-1
d_gene: TRBD2
abundance: NA
v_gene: TRBV5-6
CDR3aa: CASSLSGGAGSSYNEQFF
CDR3nt: TGTGCCAGCAGCCTTAGCGGGGGGGCCGGTAGCTCCTACAATGAGCAGTTCTTC

j_gene: TRBJ2-3
d_gene: TRBD2
abundance: NA
v_gene: TRBV6-1
CDR3aa: CASTWTSTDTQYF
CDR3nt: TGTGCCAGCACCTGGACTAGTACAGATACGCAGTATTTT

j_gene: TRBJ2-1
d_gene: NA
abundance: NA
v_gene: TRBV12-3/TRBV12-4
CDR3aa: CASSLLSGEQFF
CDR3nt: TGTGCCAGCAGTTTACTTAGCGGAGAGCAGTTCTTC

j_gene: TRBJ2-3
d_gene: NA
abundance: once
v_gene: TRBV3-1/TRBV3-2
CDR3aa: CASSPGSRGPGLLYSTDTQYF
CDR3nt: TGTGCCAGCAGCCCAGGTTCGCGGGGACCGGGTCTTCTCTATAGCACAGATACGCAGTATTTT

j_gene: TRBJ2-7
d_gene: TRBD2
abundance: NA
v_gene: TRBV19
CDR3aa: CASSIGSGASYEQYF
CDR3nt: TGTGCCAGTAGTATAGGTAGCGGGGCCTCCTACGAGCAGTACTTC

j_gene: TRBJ2-2
d_gene: TRBD2
abundance: NA
v_gene: TRBV19
CDR3aa: CASKPGLAGGRDTGELFF
CDR3nt: TGTGCCAGTAAACCGGGACTAGCGGGGGGGCGCGACACCGGGGAGCTGTTTTTT

j_gene: TRBJ1-4
d_gene: NA
abundance: NA
v_gene: TRBV21-1
CDR3aa: CASSKWTEDNEKLFF
CDR3nt: TGTGCCAGCAGCAAATGGACGGAGGATAATGAAAAACTGTTTTTT

j_gene: TRBJ2-2
d_gene: TRBD2
abundance: NA
v_gene: TRBV5-6
CDR3aa: CASSLLAGANTGELFF
CDR3nt: TGTGCCAGCAGCTTATTAGCGGGCGCGAACACCGGGGAGCTGTTTTTT

j_gene: TRBJ2-7
d_gene: NA
abundance: NA
v_gene: TRBV27
CDR3aa: CASSLGHQNKYEQYF
CDR3nt: TGTGCCAGCAGTTTGGGGCATCAGAACAAGTACGAGCAGTACTTC

j_gene: TRBJ1-3
d_gene: NA
abundance: NA
v_gene: TRBV3-1/TRBV3-2
CDR3aa: CASSQGQGNTIYF
CDR3nt: TGTGCCAGCAGCCAAGGACAGGGAAACACCATATATTTT

j_gene: TRBJ2-3
d_gene: TRBD2
abundance: NA
v_gene: TRBV30
CDR3aa: CASTGTSSYTQYF
CDR3nt: TGTGCCTCAACCGGGACTAGCAGCTATACGCAGTATTTT

j_gene: TRBJ2-3
d_gene: TRBD2
abundance: NA
v_gene: TRBV18
CDR3aa: CASSPPGLALSDTQYF
CDR3nt: TGTGCCAGCTCACCACCGGGACTAGCGCTTTCAGATACGCAGTATTTT

j_gene: TRBJ1-3
d_gene: TRBD1
abundance: NA
v_gene: TRBV19
CDR3aa: CASSTTGRSGNTIYF
CDR3nt: TGTGCCAGTAGTACGACAGGGAGGTCTGGAAACACCATATATTTT

j_gene: TRBJ1-1
d_gene: NA
abundance: NA
v_gene: TRBV30
CDR3aa: CAWSTSGAMNTEAFF
CDR3nt: TGTGCCTGGAGTACATCGGGTGCTATGAACACTGAAGCTTTCTTT

j_gene: TRBJ2-3
d_gene: TRBD1
abundance: NA
v_gene: TRBV7-8
CDR3aa: CASSWGQGATTDTQYF
CDR3nt: TGTGCCAGCAGCTGGGGACAGGGGGCTACCACAGATACGCAGTATTTT

j_gene: TRBJ1-1
d_gene: NA
abundance: NA
v_gene: TRBV29-1
CDR3aa: CSVEAGRATEAFF
CDR3nt: TGCAGCGTTGAAGCGGGGAGGGCCACTGAAGCTTTCTTT

j_gene: TRBJ2-1
d_gene: NA
abundance: NA
v_gene: TRBV5-1
CDR3aa: CASSLAFNEQFF
CDR3nt: TGCGCCAGCAGCTTGGCCTTCAATGAGCAGTTCTTC

j_gene: TRBJ1-2
d_gene: NA
abundance: few
v_gene: TRBV15
CDR3aa: CATSRGGGLREINYGYTF
CDR3nt: TGTGCCACCAGCAGAGGAGGCGGTCTGCGGGAGATTAACTATGGCTACACCTTC

j_gene: TRBJ2-7
d_gene: NA
abundance: NA
v_gene: TRBV3-1/TRBV3-2
CDR3aa: CASSQYYEQYF
CDR3nt: TGTGCCAGCAGCCAATATTACGAGCAGTACTTC

j_gene: TRBJ2-5
d_gene: TRBD1
abundance: NA
v_gene: TRBV6-5
CDR3aa: CASSYSGTGGGETQYF
CDR3nt: TGTGCCAGCAGCTACTCCGGGACAGGGGGCGGTGAGACCCAGTACTTC

j_gene: TRBJ2-3
d_gene: NA
abundance: few
v_gene: TRBV6-2/TRBV6-3
CDR3aa: CASSPGRGTDTQYF
CDR3nt: TGTGCCAGCAGCCCCGGCCGGGGCACAGATACGCAGTATTTT

j_gene: TRBJ1-1
d_gene: TRBD1
abundance: NA
v_gene: TRBV6-5
CDR3aa: CASRKQGPNTEAFF
CDR3nt: TGTGCCAGCAGAAAACAGGGGCCGAACACTGAAGCTTTCTTT

j_gene: TRBJ2-2
d_gene: NA
abundance: NA
v_gene: TRBV1
CDR3aa: CTSSPPAGGRTGELFF
CDR3nt: TGCACCAGCAGCCCCCCAGCGGGGGGGCGCACCGGGGAGCTGTTTTTT

j_gene: TRBJ2-3
d_gene: TRBD2
abundance: NA
v_gene: TRBV2
CDR3aa: CASRGTKSGDTQYF
CDR3nt: TGTGCCAGCAGAGGGACTAAATCAGGGGATACGCAGTATTTT

j_gene: TRBJ1-3
d_gene: NA
abundance: NA
v_gene: TRBV27
CDR3aa: CASSRGRAGNTIYF
CDR3nt: TGTGCCAGCAGCAGGGGTAGAGCTGGAAACACCATATATTTT

j_gene: TRBJ2-7
d_gene: NA
abundance: NA
v_gene: TRBV7-9
CDR3aa: CASSYRDEQYF
CDR3nt: TGTGCCAGCAGCTACCGAGACGAGCAGTACTTC

j_gene: TRBJ1-3
d_gene: NA
abundance: NA
v_gene: TRBV19
CDR3aa: CANIAGRKGNTIYF
CDR3nt: TGTGCCAATATAGCGGGTCGGAAGGGAAACACCATATATTTT

j_gene: TRBJ1-5
d_gene: TRBD1
abundance: NA
v_gene: TRBV2
CDR3aa: CASSDGTGRPQHF
CDR3nt: TGTGCCAGCAGTGATGGGACAGGGAGGCCCCAGCATTTT

j_gene: TRBJ1-6
d_gene: NA
abundance: few
v_gene: TRBV19
CDR3aa: CASRGPRGTPLHF
CDR3nt: TGTGCCAGTAGAGGGCCCCGGGGGACACCCCTCCACTTT

j_gene: TRBJ1-6
d_gene: NA
abundance: NA
v_gene: TRBV30
CDR3aa: CASPASSGAPLHF
CDR3nt: TGTGCCTCCCCCGCCTCTTCAGGGGCACCCCTCCACTTT

j_gene: TRBJ1-3
d_gene: NA
abundance: NA
v_gene: TRBV28
CDR3aa: CASRPPGSGNTIYF
CDR3nt: TGTGCCAGCAGGCCTCCGGGATCTGGAAACACCATATATTTT

j_gene: TRBJ1-4
d_gene: NA
abundance: NA
v_gene: TRBV6-5
CDR3aa: CASRRGATNEKLFF
CDR3nt: TGTGCCAGCAGGCGGGGTGCAACTAATGAAAAACTGTTTTTT

j_gene: TRBJ2-1
d_gene: TRBD2
abundance: NA
v_gene: TRBV27
CDR3aa: CASSRTSGGYNEQFF
CDR3nt: TGTGCCAGCAGCCGGACTAGCGGGGGCTACAATGAGCAGTTCTTC

j_gene: TRBJ1-1
d_gene: TRBD1
abundance: NA
v_gene: TRBV10-3
CDR3aa: CAISAGTGREAFF
CDR3nt: TGTGCCATCAGTGCCGGGACAGGTCGAGAAGCTTTCTTT

j_gene: TRBJ1-5
d_gene: TRBD1
abundance: once
v_gene: TRBV19
CDR3aa: CASSMDRGGGQPQHF
CDR3nt: TGTGCCAGTAGTATGGACAGGGGAGGAGGTCAGCCCCAGCATTTT

j_gene: TRBJ2-5
d_gene: NA
abundance: NA
v_gene: TRBV3-1/TRBV3-2
CDR3aa: CASSLPPETQYF
CDR3nt: TGTGCCAGCAGCCTCCCCCCGGAGACCCAGTACTTC

j_gene: TRBJ1-2
d_gene: NA
abundance: NA
v_gene: TRBV6-5
CDR3aa: CASRGAGDYGYTF
CDR3nt: TGTGCCAGCAGGGGTGCAGGGGACTATGGCTACACCTTC

j_gene: TRBJ2-7
d_gene: TRBD2
abundance: NA
v_gene: TRBV4-2
CDR3aa: CASSQDPGLAGGPWQYEQYF
CDR3nt: TGTGCCAGCAGCCAAGACCCGGGACTAGCGGGGGGGCCTTGGCAATACGAGCAGTACTTC